This T cell receptor (beta chain) was recorded in a study of post-analysis software for immune sequencing data. Included in the TCR beta cDNA libraries were unique molecular identifiers. TCRdb independently ran MiXCR on the PCR reads; one entry per CDR3 protein. The sample contains a few hundred thousand distinct CDR3 sequences, about a third of which appear only once. Study conclusions and caveats: Compared with controls, patients had more of roughly 5 TRBV segments, including TRBV5-6, TRBV5-1 and TRBV20-1.

CDR1 DFQATT and CDR2 SNEGSKA come from the germline V gene (reference sequence). V lost 6 bases to trimming and J lost 3 bases, with 15 bases between them. The CDR3 is 13 amino acids. As for this clonotype: The antigen remains undetermined.

This sequence originates from a girl aged 10 to 17 with multiple sclerosis. The source material was blood. This chain connects TRBV20-1 to TRBJ2-7, with a tentative D call TRBD2 (6 bases). CDR3 amino acids: CSAARDFDYEQYF. The CDR3 nucleotides read TGCAGTGCCGCCCGGGACTTCGACTACGAGCAGTACTTC.